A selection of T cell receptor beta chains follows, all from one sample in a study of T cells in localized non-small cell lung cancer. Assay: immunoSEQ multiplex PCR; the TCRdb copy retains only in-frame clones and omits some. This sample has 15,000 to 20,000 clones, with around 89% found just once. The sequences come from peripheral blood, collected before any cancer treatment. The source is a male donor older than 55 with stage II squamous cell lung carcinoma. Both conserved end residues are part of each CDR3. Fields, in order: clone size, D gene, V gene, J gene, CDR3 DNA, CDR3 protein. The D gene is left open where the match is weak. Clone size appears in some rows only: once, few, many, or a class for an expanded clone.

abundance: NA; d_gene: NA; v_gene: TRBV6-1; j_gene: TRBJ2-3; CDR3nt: TGTGCCAGCAGTGAATCTGGGGCGGATACGCAGTATTTT; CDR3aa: CASSESGADTQYF
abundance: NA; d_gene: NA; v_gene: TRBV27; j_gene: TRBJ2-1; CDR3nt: TGTGCCAGCAGTTTAGGTATACCGGGACGCCACCGCAATGAGCAGTTCTTC; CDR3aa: CASSLGIPGRHRNEQFF
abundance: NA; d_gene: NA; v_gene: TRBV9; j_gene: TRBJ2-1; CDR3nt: TGTGCCAGCAGCGTAGTGGGCAGTGGAAATGAGCAGTTCTTC; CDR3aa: CASSVVGSGNEQFF
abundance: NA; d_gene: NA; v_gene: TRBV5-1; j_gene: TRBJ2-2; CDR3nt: TGCGCCAGCAGCTTGGACGGGAGCGCCGGGGAGCTGTTTTTT; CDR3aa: CASSLDGSAGELFF
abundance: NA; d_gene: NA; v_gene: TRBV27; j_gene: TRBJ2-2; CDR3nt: TGTGCCAGCACCCCCCGAGAGGGTCTGGGCGGGGAGCTGTTTTTT; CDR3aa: CASTPREGLGGELFF
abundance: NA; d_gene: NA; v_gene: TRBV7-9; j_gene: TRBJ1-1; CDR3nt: TGTGCCAGCAGCTTAGGCCAGGGGTGGGGGTTGAACACTGAAGCTTTCTTT; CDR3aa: CASSLGQGWGLNTEAFF
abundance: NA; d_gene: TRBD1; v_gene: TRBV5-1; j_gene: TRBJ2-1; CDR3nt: TGCGCCAGCAGCCGGGGTGGGACAGGCCCTTTGAATGAGCAGTTCTTC; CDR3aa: CASSRGGTGPLNEQFF
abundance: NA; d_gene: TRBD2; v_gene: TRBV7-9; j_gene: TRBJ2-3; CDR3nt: TGTGCCAGCAGCTTGAATAGCGGGAGGGCTACAGATACGCAGTATTTT; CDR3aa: CASSLNSGRATDTQYF
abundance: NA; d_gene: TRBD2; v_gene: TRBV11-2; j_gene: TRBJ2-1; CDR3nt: TGTGCCAGCAGCTCGGGACTAGCGGGACTCATCTCCTACAATGAGCAGTTCTTC; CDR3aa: CASSSGLAGLISYNEQFF
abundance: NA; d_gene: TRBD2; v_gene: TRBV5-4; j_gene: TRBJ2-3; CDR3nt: TGTGCCAGCAGCTCTAAAGGACTAGCCACAACAGATACGCAGTATTTT; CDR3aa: CASSSKGLATTDTQYF
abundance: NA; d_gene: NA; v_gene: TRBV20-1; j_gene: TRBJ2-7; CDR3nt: TGCAGTGCTAGATCCCCGATCGAGCAGTACTTC; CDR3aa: CSARSPIEQYF
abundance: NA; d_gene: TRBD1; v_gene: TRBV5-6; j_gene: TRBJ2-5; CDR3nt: TGTGCCAGCAGCTTGTACGGCTCAGGGGGCGGGGTGGAGACCCAGTACTTC; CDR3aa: CASSLYGSGGGVETQYF
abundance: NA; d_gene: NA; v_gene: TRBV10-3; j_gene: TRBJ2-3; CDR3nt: TGTGCCATCAGTGATCAGGGCACAGATACGCAGTATTTT; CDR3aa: CAISDQGTDTQYF
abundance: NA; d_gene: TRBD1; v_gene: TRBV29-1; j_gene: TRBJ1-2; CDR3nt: TGCAGCGTTTATAATCCCCCTGGGACAGGGAACTATGGCTACACCTTC; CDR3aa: CSVYNPPGTGNYGYTF
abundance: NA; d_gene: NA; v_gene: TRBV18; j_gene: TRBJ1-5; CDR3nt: TGTGCCAGCTCACTTGGACAGACATATAGCAATCAGCCCCAGCATTTT; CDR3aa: CASSLGQTYSNQPQHF
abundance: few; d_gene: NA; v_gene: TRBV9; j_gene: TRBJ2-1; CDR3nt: TGTGCCAGCGCCTCGGTCGGGAAAGGTAATGAGCAGTTCTTC; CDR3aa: CASASVGKGNEQFF
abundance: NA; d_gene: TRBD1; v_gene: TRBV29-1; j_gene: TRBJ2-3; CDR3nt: TGCAGCGTCGGACAGGGGGCGGGTGATACGCAGTATTTT; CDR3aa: CSVGQGAGDTQYF
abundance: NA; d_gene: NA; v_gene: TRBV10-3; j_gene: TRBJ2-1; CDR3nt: TGTGCCATCAGCCCCCGTGTAATAGCGGCGAGCTCCTACAATGAGCAGTTCTTC; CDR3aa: CAISPRVIAASSYNEQFF
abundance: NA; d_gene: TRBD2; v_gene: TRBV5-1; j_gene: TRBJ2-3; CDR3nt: TGCGCCAGCAGCTTGCGGACTAGCAGAGGAGATACGCAGTATTTT; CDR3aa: CASSLRTSRGDTQYF
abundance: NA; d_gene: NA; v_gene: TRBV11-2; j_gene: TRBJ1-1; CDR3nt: TGTGCCAGCAGCTTAAGGGGGGGGACTGAAGCTTTCTTT; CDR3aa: CASSLRGGTEAFF
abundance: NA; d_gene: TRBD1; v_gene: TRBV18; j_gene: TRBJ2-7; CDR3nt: TGTGCCAGCTCCCAAGGCCAGGGGGCACCAACCTACGAGCAGTACTTC; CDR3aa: CASSQGQGAPTYEQYF
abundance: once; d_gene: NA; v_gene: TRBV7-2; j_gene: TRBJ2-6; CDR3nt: TGTGCCAGCAGCTTAGCCGCGGTCCAGAGCTCTGGGGCCAACGTCCTGACTTTC; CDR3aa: CASSLAAVQSSGANVLTF
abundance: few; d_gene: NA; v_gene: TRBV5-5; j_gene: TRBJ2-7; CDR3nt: TGTGCCAGCAGCTTGGTGGGGCTTTTCTACGAGCAGTACTTC; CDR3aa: CASSLVGLFYEQYF
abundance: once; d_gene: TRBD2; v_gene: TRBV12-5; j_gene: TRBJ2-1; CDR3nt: TGTGCTAGTGGTTTTTCCGGGAGGGCCACCCATAGGTACAATGAGCAGTTCTTC; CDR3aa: CASGFSGRATHRYNEQFF
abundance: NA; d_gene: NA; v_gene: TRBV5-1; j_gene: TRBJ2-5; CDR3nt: TGCGCCAGCAGGGGGGCCAGGGAAGAGACCCAGTACTTC; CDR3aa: CASRGAREETQYF
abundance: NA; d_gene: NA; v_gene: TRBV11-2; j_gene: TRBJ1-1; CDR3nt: TGTGCCAGCAGTCTTAGGGGCCAAGCTGAAGCTTTCTTT; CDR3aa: CASSLRGQAEAFF
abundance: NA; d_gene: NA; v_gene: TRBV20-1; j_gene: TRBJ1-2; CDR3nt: TGCAGTGTGGGAGGCCGATTCGGCTACACCTTC; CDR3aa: CSVGGRFGYTF
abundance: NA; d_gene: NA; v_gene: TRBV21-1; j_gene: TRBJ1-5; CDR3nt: TGTGCAGCAGCAAGTCTATTGAGGATACACCTTAATCAGCCCCAGCATTTT; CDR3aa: CAAASLLRIHLNQPQHF
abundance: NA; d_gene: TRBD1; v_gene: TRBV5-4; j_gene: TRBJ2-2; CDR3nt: TGTGCCAGCAGCACTGGAACGGGACAGGGGTACACCGGGGAGCTGTTTTTT; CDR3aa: CASSTGTGQGYTGELFF
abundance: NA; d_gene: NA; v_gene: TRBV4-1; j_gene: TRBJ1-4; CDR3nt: TGCGCCAGCAGCCCGGCGCCGCAGGGCAATGAAAAACTGTTTTTT; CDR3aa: CASSPAPQGNEKLFF
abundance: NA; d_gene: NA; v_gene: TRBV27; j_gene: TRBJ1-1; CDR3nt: TGTGCCAGCAGTTCCAGGGGTTACACTGAAGCTTTCTTT; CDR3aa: CASSSRGYTEAFF
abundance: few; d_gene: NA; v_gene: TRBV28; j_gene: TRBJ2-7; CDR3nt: TGTGCCAGCAGTTTACCAGGTTCCTACGAGCAGTACTTC; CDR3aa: CASSLPGSYEQYF
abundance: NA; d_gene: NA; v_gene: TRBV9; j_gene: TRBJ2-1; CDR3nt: TGTGCCAGCAGCGTATCGACCTACAATGAGCAGTTCTTC; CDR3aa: CASSVSTYNEQFF
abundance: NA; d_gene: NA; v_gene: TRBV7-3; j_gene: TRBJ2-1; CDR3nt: TGTGCCAGCAGCCGAAGTCAATACAATGAGCAGTTCTTC; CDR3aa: CASSRSQYNEQFF
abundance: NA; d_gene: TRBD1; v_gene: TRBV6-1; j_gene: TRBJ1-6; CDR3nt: TGTGCCAGCAGTGAGAACAGGGGTTCCTATAATTCACCCCTCCACTTT; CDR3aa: CASSENRGSYNSPLHF
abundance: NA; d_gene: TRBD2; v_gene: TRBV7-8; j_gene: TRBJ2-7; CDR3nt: TGTGCCAGCAGCTCCCTAAGGACTAGCGGGAGGTCTGGCGAGCAGTACTTC; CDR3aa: CASSSLRTSGRSGEQYF
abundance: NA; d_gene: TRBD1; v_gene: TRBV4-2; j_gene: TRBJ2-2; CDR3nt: TGTGCCAGCAGCCCGTTCGGACAGGGGCCAGGGGGGGAGCTGTTTTTT; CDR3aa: CASSPFGQGPGGELFF
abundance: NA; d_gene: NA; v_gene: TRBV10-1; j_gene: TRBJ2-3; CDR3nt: TGCGCCAGCAGTGAGTCGACAGGAGCGGGAGATACGCAGTATTTT; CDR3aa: CASSESTGAGDTQYF
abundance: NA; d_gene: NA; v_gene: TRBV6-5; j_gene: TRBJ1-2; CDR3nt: TGTGCCAGCAGTTACAGGGCCGGGGGCAGCTACACCTTC; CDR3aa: CASSYRAGGSYTF
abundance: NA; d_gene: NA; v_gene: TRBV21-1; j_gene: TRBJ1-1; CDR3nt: TGTGCCAGCAGCACGGACATAGACACAATTCGCACTGAAGCTTTCTTT; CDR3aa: CASSTDIDTIRTEAFF
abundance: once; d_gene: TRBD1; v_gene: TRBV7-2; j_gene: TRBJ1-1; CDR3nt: TGTGCCAGCAGCTTTGGGACAGGGAGGTATGAAGCTTTCTTT; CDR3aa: CASSFGTGRYEAFF
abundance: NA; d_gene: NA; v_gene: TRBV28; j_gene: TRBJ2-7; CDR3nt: TGTGCCAGCAGGAGTCATAGCGCCGGCACGCGCGAGCAGTACTTC; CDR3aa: CASRSHSAGTREQYF
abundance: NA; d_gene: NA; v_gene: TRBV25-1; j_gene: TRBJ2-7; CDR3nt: TGTGCCAGCAGGTCCGCGTCCGCCCCCTACGAGCAGTACTTC; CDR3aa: CASRSASAPYEQYF
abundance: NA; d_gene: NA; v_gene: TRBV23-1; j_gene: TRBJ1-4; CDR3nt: TGCGCCAGCAGTAGGACAGAGACTAATGAAAAACTGTTTTTT; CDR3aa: CASSRTETNEKLFF
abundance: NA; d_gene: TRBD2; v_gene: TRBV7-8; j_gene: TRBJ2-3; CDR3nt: TGTGCCAGCAGCCCTGAGACTAGCGGGAGAAGTGCAGATACGCAGTATTTT; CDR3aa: CASSPETSGRSADTQYF
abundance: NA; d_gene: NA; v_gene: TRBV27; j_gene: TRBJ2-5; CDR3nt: TGTGCCAGCTCAACGAGACGCCGAGCGGGTGTACAAGAGACCCAGTACTTC; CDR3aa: CASSTRRRAGVQETQYF
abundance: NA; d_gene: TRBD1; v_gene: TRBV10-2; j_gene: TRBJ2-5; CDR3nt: TGCGCCAGCAGGGGGACAGGGCGAGAGACCCAGTACTTC; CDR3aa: CASRGTGRETQYF
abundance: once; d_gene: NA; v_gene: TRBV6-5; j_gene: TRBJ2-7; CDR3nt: TGTGCCAGCAGTTACTCACAGGGCGGTTCCTACGAGCAGTACTTC; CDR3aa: CASSYSQGGSYEQYF
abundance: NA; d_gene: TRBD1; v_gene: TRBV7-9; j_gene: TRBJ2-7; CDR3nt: TGTGCCAGCACCCTGCCTTCAGCGGGGACAGGGGGTTTCGAGCAGTACTTC; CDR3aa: CASTLPSAGTGGFEQYF
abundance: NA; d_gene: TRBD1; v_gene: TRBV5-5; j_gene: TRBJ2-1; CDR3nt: TGTGCCAGCAGCTCGGGACAGGCTTTTAAAAGCTCCTACAATGAGCAGTTCTTC; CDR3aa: CASSSGQAFKSSYNEQFF
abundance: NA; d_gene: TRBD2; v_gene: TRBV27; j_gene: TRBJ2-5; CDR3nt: TGTGCCAGCCAAATGGGACTAGCAAGAGAGACCCAGTACTTC; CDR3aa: CASQMGLARETQYF